This T cell receptor (beta chain) was recorded in a study of blood T cell repertoires in COVID-19. At the level of the study: Recovered status applied to Cohort 3 donors who had two consecutive negative PCRs. It also applied to those with clearance or with symptom resolution. Specimens from acute and convalescent COVID-19 originated in the United States, Italy and Spain.

Produced via immunoSEQ multiplex PCR; TCRdb's table is partial and in-frame only. The table has approximately 360,000 clones, over 75% seen once. The CDR3 extends over 15 amino acids. Germline V CDR1 and CDR2: SGHRS, YFSETQ. The V and J ends lost 5 bases and 1 base respectively, with 16 bases between them. The cohort comprised adults aged about 18 to 90 years residing in 20 to 30 US areas. Cohort placement rested on clinical history that participants reported themselves. Specimen: PBMCs or T cells enriched from blood (not recorded which). This sequence was found in a man in his forties or fifties in a cohort exposed to, infected with or recovered from COVID-19 (not recorded which). The rearrangement joins TRBV5-1 to TRBJ2-7, with a weak D call TRBD2 (5 bases). The CDR3 DNA is TGCGCCAGCAGTTCCGGATCAAGCGGATCCTACGAGCAGTACTTC. Translated, it gives CASSSGSSGSYEQYF.